Below are 10 T cell receptor beta chains sequenced from a single sample in a study of CXCR3-negative and CXCR3-positive naive CD8 T cells. Notes on the study in general: More hydrophobic TRB CDR3s were found in CXCR3-positive naive cells than in CXCR3-negative naive cells.

No antigen is known for these receptors. The libraries of TRB cDNA were constructed through 5' RACE using UMI labels. Reprocessing the 5' RACE reads, TCRdb reports a single entry for every CDR3 protein and omits DNA. Its table records around 160,000 distinct CDR3 sequences. The source material was naive CXCR3+ CD8+ T cells from blood. Subset of the sample: CD45RO-CCR7+CD27+CD95- naive CD8+ T cells expressing CXCR3 (TNR3+). These receptors all stem from a human donor in good health. Some clones in this sample may be carry-over from other donors' samples.

The chain couples TRBV10-3 to TRBJ2-1; the TRBD1 assignment by TCRdb is unverifiable without DNA. Looked up from germline, CDR1 is ENHRY and CDR2 is SYGVKD. This CDR3 comprises 15 residues. CDR3 protein: CAISRQGASYNEQFF.

The CDR3 loop is CASSFAGGGSTEAFF. The rearrangement links TRBV7-9 to TRBJ1-1; checking the TCRdb D call of TRBD1 is not possible without DNA. This CDR3 has 15 amino acids. Germline CDR1 is SEHNR and CDR2 is FQNEAQ (reference sequence).

The chain employs TRBV20-1 and TRBJ2-7; TCRdb picks TRBD2, but there is no DNA to check that call. Germline V gives CDR1 DFQATT, CDR2 SNEGSKA (reference sequence). This CDR3 has 16 residues. The CDR3 loop reads CSAIYPGRGDLLEQYF.

The V and J genes are TRBV5-1 and TRBJ2-2; the TRBD1 assignment by TCRdb is unverifiable without DNA. From germline, CDR1 is SGHRS and CDR2 YFSETQ. CDR3 length equals 17 residues. CDR3 sequence: CASSLGGSREHTGELFF. The full variable domain, in which reference TRBV5-1 and TRBJ2-2 provide the parts outside the CDR3, is KAGVTQTPRYLIKTRGQQVTLSCSPISGHRSVSWYQQTPGQGLQFLFEYFSETQRNKGNFPGRFSGRQFSNSRSEMNVSTLELGDSALYLCASSLGGSREHTGELFFGEGSRLTVL.

J is TRBJ1-4 and V is TRBV29-1; TCRdb lists TRBD1, though no DNA is available to test this call. The CDR3 extends over 15 amino acids. The germline V gene encodes CDR1 SQVTM and CDR2 ANQGSEA. This chain's CDR3 is CSVQDLTGYNEKLFF.

The chain employs TRBV19 and TRBJ1-2. The CDR3 has 15 residues. Per the germline V gene, CDR1 is LNHDA and CDR2 is SQIVND (reference sequence). CDR3 amino acids: CASYSSTLANYGYTF.

V usage is TRBV4-3 and J usage is TRBJ1-6; TCRdb designates TRBD1, a call that cannot be tested without DNA. The CDR3 length is 13 residues. Germline V gene data show CDR1 as LGHNA and CDR2 as YSLEER. Here the CDR3 reads CASSTGENSPLHF.

The chain's CDR3 is CAISEGTTETQYF. The chain carries TRBV10-3 and TRBJ2-5; the D gene TCRdb calls, TRBD1, cannot be checked with no DNA. Germline loops: CDR1 ENHRY, CDR2 SYGVKD. The CDR3 length is 13 residues.

The V gene is TRBV15, the J gene TRBJ1-2; checking the TCRdb D call of TRBD1 is not possible without DNA. The CDR3 runs to 14 residues. Germline CDR1 LNHNV, CDR2 YYDKDF (reference sequence). CDR3 protein: CATSPGQGNYGYTF.

This chain joins TRBV12-3 or TRBV12-4 and TRBJ1-1. The CDR3 has 16 amino acids. CDR3 protein: CASSFRPGGGSTEAFF.